One sample yielded the 32 T cell receptor beta chains listed below, sequenced in a study of response to subunit inactivated influenza vaccine. Using its own MiXCR run on the RT-PCR reads, TCRdb lists one record per CDR3 protein. The data contain 650,000 to 800,000 distinct CDR3 sequences, about 18% of them singletons. The sample was PBMCs from blood, taken 4 to 6 days after vaccination. These receptors came from a man between 45 and 60 years old who received an inactivated influenza vaccine.

This clonotype was detected many times. The chain recombines TRBV7-8 with TRBJ1-1; TRBD1 agrees at 10 bases. Germline V gene data show CDR1 as SGHVS and CDR2 as FQNEAQ. The CDR3 length is 15 residues. Losses at the gene ends were 3 bases for V and 1 base for J; bases not matched to a gene: 2. This CDR3 reads CASSLGQGTNTEAFF. CDR3 bases: TGTGCCAGCAGCTTGGGACAGGGGACGAACACTGAAGCTTTCTTT.

This clonotype has a handful of counts. The J gene is TRBJ2-7, the V gene TRBV27, with 7 positions matching TRBD1. The CDR3 is 16 amino acids. Trimming took 2 bases from V and 0 from J; bases not matched to a gene: 7. The germline CDR1 and CDR2 sequences are MNHEY and SMNVEV (reference sequence). Here the CDR3 DNA reads TGTGCCAGCAGTTTAGTCGTAGGGGACAGCTCCTACGAGCAGTACTTC. Residues: CASSLVVGDSSYEQYF.

V and J are TRBV27 and TRBJ2-7; 8 nucleotides agree with TRBD2. V lost 5 bases and J lost 7; bases outside the gene matches: 10. CDR1 MNHEY and CDR2 SMNVEV come from the germline V gene (reference sequence). The CDR3 runs 14 residues. CDR3 sequence reads: CASSLRGGTGEQYF. CDR3 nucleotides: TGTGCCAGCAGTCTTCGGGGGGGAACGGGAGAGCAGTACTTC.

There are a few counts of this clonotype. The junction differs from germline at one of its ends, possibly a read error. The chain joins TRBV6-6 to TRBJ1-5; possibly TRBD1 for D (5 bases). CDR1 MNHNY and CDR2 SVGAGI come from the germline V gene (reference sequence). The CDR3 length is 12 residues. CDR3 residues: CASSYSDQDKGF. Written as DNA, the CDR3 is TGTGCCAGCAGTTACTCGGACCAGGACAAGGGTTTT.

This sequence joins TRBV20-1 and TRBJ2-7; TRBD1 matches 7 bases. The V and J ends lost 4 bases and 7 bases, in that order; junction bases with no gene match: 10. This CDR3 spans 13 amino acids. Germline V gives CDR1 DFQATT, CDR2 SNEGSKA (reference sequence). The CDR3 spells CSAKSLGGWEQYF. The CDR3 DNA reads TGCAGTGCTAAGTCCCTAGGGGGCTGGGAGCAGTACTTC.

This chain joins TRBV28 and TRBJ2-1, with D possibly matching TRBD2 (5 bases). Between the trimmed V and J ends, which lost 3 bases and 8 bases, there was a span of 20 bases. CDR1 is MDHEN and CDR2 is SYDVKM in the germline V gene. This CDR3 has 16 amino acids. The CDR3 nucleotides read TGTGCCAGCAGTTTTCGGGGTCTTGGCGGGTGGGATGAGCAGTTCTTC. It codes for CASSFRGLGGWDEQFF.

This clonotype was recorded a few times. The V and J genes are TRBV11-2 and TRBJ2-7, with unresolved D. Germline values: CDR1 SGHAT, CDR2 FQNNGV. The ends were cut back, 0 bases at V and 0 bases at J, with 9 bases in the middle. This CDR3 contains 15 residues. CDR3 region: CASSLEARYSYEQYF. CDR3 coding DNA: TGTGCCAGCAGCTTAGAAGCCAGGTACTCCTACGAGCAGTACTTC.

This chain connects TRBV5-1 to TRBJ2-5, with a weak D call TRBD2 (8 bases). The CDR3 extends over 15 amino acids. The V gene lost 3 bases and the J gene lost 5 bases, with 17 bases spanning the gap. CDR1 is SGHRS, CDR2 YFSETQ, per germline. CDR3 in amino acids: CASSYRGAGAETQYF. CDR3 bases: TGCGCCAGCAGCTACAGGGGAGCGGGGGCTGAGACCCAGTACTTC.

The chain is built from TRBV28 and TRBJ1-2; D is unclear. CDR3 length: 12 residues. Trimming took off 4 bases at V and 7 bases at J, with 10 bases between the two ends. Germline V lookup: CDR1 MDHEN, CDR2 SYDVKM. This CDR3 reads CASSSGGLGYTF. CDR3 coding DNA: TGTGCCAGCAGTTCTGGAGGTCTTGGCTACACCTTC.

V usage is TRBV24-1 and J usage is TRBJ2-1, with unresolved D. The CDR3 length is 12 residues. The V end was cut by 4 bases, the J end by 2 bases, with 2 bases between. Germline V CDR1 and CDR2: KGHDR, SFDVKD. CDR3: CATSEAYNEQFF. The CDR3 bases are TGTGCCACCAGTGAAGCCTACAATGAGCAGTTCTTC.

This clonotype was found a few times. The chain recombines TRBV29-1 with TRBJ2-3, with TRBD1 matching 9 bases. Germline assignment: CDR1 SQVTM and CDR2 ANQGSEA. This CDR3 comprises 14 residues. The J segment lost 7 bases and the V segment lost 5 bases, leaving 10 bases of the junction unmatched. The CDR3 sequence: CSVREGDRAYTQYF. The CDR3 nucleotides are TGCAGCGTTCGAGAGGGGGACAGGGCCTATACGCAGTATTTT.

This clonotype was seen many times. The J gene is TRBJ1-2, the V gene TRBV9; D is unclear. V was shortened by 0 bases and J by 4 bases, with 13 bases between the two germline ends. The CDR3 totals 15 residues. Germline CDR1 SGDLS, CDR2 YYNGEE. This CDR3 is CASSVEVTLAYGYTF. The CDR3 DNA sequence: TGTGCCAGCAGCGTAGAGGTTACGCTGGCCTATGGCTACACCTTC.

This clonotype was seen more than once but under ten times. This sequence joins TRBV6-5 and TRBJ2-5; 8 bases line up with TRBD1. This CDR3 comprises 16 residues. Germline V gene lookup returns CDR1 MNHEY and CDR2 SVGAGI. Trimming took 4 bases from V and 1 from J; bases not matched to a gene: 8. The CDR3, as DNA: TGTGCCAGCAGTTTTCCGGGACAGGATACCCAAGAGACCCAGTACTTC. Its translation is CASSFPGQDTQETQYF.

This clonotype has more than one count but fewer than ten. This chain links TRBV5-1 with TRBJ2-1, with 9 bases fitting TRBD1. This CDR3 is 15 amino acids long. Trimming took 3 bases from V and 6 from J; bases not matched to a gene: 7. From germline, CDR1 is SGHRS and CDR2 YFSETQ. The CDR3 DNA reads as TGCGCCAGCAGCTCCCGGGACAGGGTTAGCAATGAGCAGTTCTTC. Amino acids: CASSSRDRVSNEQFF.

The chain is built from TRBV5-1 and TRBJ2-7; 7 nucleotides agree with TRBD1. With V trimmed by 4 bases and J by 2 bases, 9 bases remained unmatched. The germline gives CDR1 SGHRS, CDR2 YFSETQ. CDR3 length equals 15 residues. CDR3 sequence: CASSLGQSLTYEQYF. CDR3 coding DNA: TGCGCCAGCAGCCTGGGACAGTCGCTGACCTACGAGCAGTACTTC.

The table lists this clonotype with many counts. The chain combines TRBV5-1 with TRBJ2-7, with D unclear. Germline V gene data show CDR1 as SGHRS and CDR2 as YFSETQ. The V and J ends lost 1 base and 2 bases respectively, with 7 bases between them. The CDR3 covers 13 residues. The CDR3 DNA sequence: TGCGCCAGCAGCTTGAATCAGGCCTACGAGCAGTACTTC. Amino acids: CASSLNQAYEQYF. Combining the CDR3 with reference TRBV5-1 and TRBJ2-7 gives the whole variable domain KAGVTQTPRYLIKTRGQQVTLSCSPISGHRSVSWYQQTPGQGLQFLFEYFSETQRNKGNFPGRFSGRQFSNSRSEMNVSTLELGDSALYLCASSLNQAYEQYFGPGTRLTVT.

The rearrangement uses TRBV9 and TRBJ2-1; D not resolved. The V gene lost 3 bases and the J gene lost 0 bases, with 10 bases spanning the gap. CDR1 is SGDLS and CDR2 is YYNGEE in the germline V gene. The CDR3 runs to 15 residues. CDR3 protein: CASSETSSSYNEQFF. CDR3 bases: TGTGCCAGCAGCGAGACAAGTAGCTCCTACAATGAGCAGTTCTTC.

CDR3 coding DNA: TGCGCCAGCAGCACGACTAGCGGGAGGAACACCGGGGAGCTGTTTTTT. Residues: CASSTTSGRNTGELFF. The genes are TRBV5-1 and TRBJ2-2; 12 nucleotides agree with TRBD2. Germline-derived CDR1 and CDR2 are SGHRS and YFSETQ. The CDR3 covers 16 residues. Germline trimming cut 4 bases from V and 1 base from J; bases unmatched to any gene: 2.

This chain joins TRBV5-6 and TRBJ2-7; D is unclear. Trimming removed 0 bases from V and 4 bases from J, with 8 bases in between. CDR3 length: 13 residues. CDR1 and CDR2 from the germline V gene are SGHDT and YYEEEE. The CDR3 region has the DNA TGTGCCAGCAGCTTGGGGAGTCAGTACGAGCAGTACTTC. Its translation is CASSLGSQYEQYF.

This clonotype has a count of ten or more. The chain is built from TRBV20-1 and TRBJ1-5; TRBD1 matches 7 bases. The CDR3 contains 13 residues. The ends lost 5 bases at V and 4 bases at J; junction bases unmatched: 5. Germline V gene sequence: CDR1 DFQATT, CDR2 SNEGSKA (reference sequence). This chain's CDR3 is CSAETGVNQPQHF. The CDR3 nucleotides are TGCAGTGCTGAAACAGGGGTTAATCAGCCCCAGCATTTT.

The chain is built from TRBV7-2 and TRBJ2-7, with 10 bases identical to TRBD2. Unmatched junction bases numbered 12, after V lost 1 base and J lost 6 bases. CDR3 length: 17 amino acids. CDR1 and CDR2 (germline): SGHTA, FQGNSA. CDR3 DNA: TGTGCCAGCAGCTTAGGTTTCATCAAGCGGGGGGGACGCGAGCAGTACTTC. Translation: CASSLGFIKRGGREQYF. Supplemented by reference TRBV7-2 and TRBJ2-7, the full variable domain reads GAGVSQSPSNKVTEKGKDVELRCDPISGHTALYWYRQSLGQGLEFLIYFQGNSAPDKSGLPSDRFSAERTGGSVSTLTIQRTQQEDSAVYLCASSLGFIKRGGREQYFGPGTRLTVT.

This clonotype appeared a few times. This rearrangement joins TRBV29-1 to TRBJ1-1, with D possibly being TRBD1 (5 bases). Per the germline V gene, CDR1 is SQVTM and CDR2 is ANQGSEA. The CDR3 consists of 10 residues. Trimming stripped 5 bases from V and 8 bases from J, with 9 bases between. CDR3 sequence (DNA): TGCAGCGTTTTCGAGGGGGAAGCTTTCTTT. Translated, it gives CSVFEGEAFF.

The chain couples TRBV24-1 to TRBJ2-1; TRBD1 aligns across 8 bases. This CDR3 region has 16 residues. V lost 3 bases and J lost 5; bases outside the gene matches: 8. Germline V gives CDR1 KGHDR, CDR2 SFDVKD. The CDR3 spells CATSDPRTGHHNEQFF. The DNA of the CDR3 is TGTGCCACCAGTGATCCGCGGACAGGGCACCACAATGAGCAGTTCTTC.

The V and J genes are TRBV3-1 and TRBJ1-1, with TRBD1 matching over 11 bases. The length of the CDR3 is 15 residues. Germline values: CDR1 LGHDT, CDR2 YNNKEL (reference sequence). V gave up 4 bases and J gave up 4 bases; unmatched junction bases: 5. In DNA, the CDR3 is TGTGCCAGCAGCCGACAGGGGACAGGGGGCACTGAAGCTTTCTTT. Its translation: CASSRQGTGGTEAFF. Full variable domain (outside the CDR3, taken from reference TRBV3-1 and TRBJ1-1): DTAVSQTPKYLVTQMGNDKSIKCEQNLGHDTMYWYKQDSKKFLKIMFSYNNKELIINETVPNRFSPKSPDKAHLNLHINSLELGDSAVYFCASSRQGTGGTEAFFGQGTRLTVV.

This clonotype was seen a few times. The V gene is TRBV7-2, the J gene TRBJ2-7; no definite D call. V shed 5 bases and J shed 3 bases, with 11 bases lying between them. Germline-derived CDR1 and CDR2 are SGHTA and FQGNSA. This CDR3 has 13 residues. CDR3 residues: CASSPGPIYEQYF. The DNA for the CDR3 is TGTGCCAGCAGCCCCGGCCCAATCTACGAGCAGTACTTC.

V is TRBV18 and J is TRBJ2-6, with a weak D call TRBD1 (5 bases). The CDR3 spans 19 residues. V was clipped by 3 bases and J by 0 bases, with 18 bases between them. The germline gives CDR1 KGHSH, CDR2 LQKENI. CDR3 sequence reads: CASSPLGQSSLSGANVLTF. In nucleotides, the CDR3 is TGTGCCAGCTCACCCCTGGGGCAGAGTAGCCTCTCTGGGGCCAACGTCCTGACTTTC.

This clonotype was recorded a few times. V usage is TRBV20-1 and J usage is TRBJ2-3; a weak D match, TRBD1 (5 bases). Deletions cut 5 bases from V and 4 bases from J, with 22 bases between. Germline loops: CDR1 DFQATT, CDR2 SNEGSKA (reference sequence). The CDR3 is made up of 16 amino acids. In nucleotides, the CDR3 is TGCAGTGCTTTGTTGCCGCGCCTCCTAGGGGCAGATACGCAGTATTTT. It specifies CSALLPRLLGADTQYF.

This clonotype has only a few counts. The chain couples TRBV11-2 to TRBJ2-2, with no clear D. Trimming took 0 bases from V and 5 from J, leaving 10 bases between them. The CDR3 contains 15 residues. Per the germline V gene, CDR1 is SGHAT and CDR2 is FQNNGV. Written as DNA, the CDR3 is TGTGCCAGCAGCTTAGAAGGTTTGGCGACCGGGGAGCTGTTTTTT. It is translated as CASSLEGLATGELFF. Based on the CDR3 plus reference TRBV11-2 and TRBJ2-2, the full variable domain is EAGVAQSPRYKIIEKRQSVAFWCNPISGHATLYWYQQILGQGPKLLIQFQNNGVVDDSQLPKDRFSAERLKGVDSTLKIQPAKLEDSAVYLCASSLEGLATGELFFGEGSRLTVL.

The chain has TRBV7-2 and TRBJ1-2; D perhaps matches TRBD1 (6 bases). Between the trimmed V and J ends, which lost 7 bases and 2 bases, there was a span of 8 bases. The CDR3 is 12 residues long. Germline V gene sequence: CDR1 SGHTA, CDR2 FQGNSA. The CDR3 protein is CASTRGNYGYTF. DNA of the CDR3: TGTGCCAGCACCAGGGGCAACTATGGCTACACCTTC.

This clonotype was recorded a few times. The chain combines TRBV9 with TRBJ2-7, with D possibly TRBD2 on 6 matching bases. From germline, CDR1 is SGDLS and CDR2 YYNGEE. The CDR3 totals 16 residues. The V end lost 0 bases, the J end lost 2 bases, and 15 bases lay between the germline ends. DNA of the CDR3: TGTGCCAGCAGCGTAGGCCGGGGGACGGGTACCTACGAGCAGTACTTC. It yields the protein CASSVGRGTGTYEQYF. Full variable domain (outside the CDR3, taken from reference TRBV9 and TRBJ2-7): DSGVTQTPKHLITATGQRVTLRCSPRSGDLSVYWYQQSLDQGLQFLIQYYNGEERAKGNILERFSAQQFPDLHSELNLSSLELGDSALYFCASSVGRGTGTYEQYFGPGTRLTVT.

The rearrangement links TRBV7-9 to TRBJ2-3; 7 bases align to TRBD1. Per the germline V gene, CDR1 is SEHNR and CDR2 is FQNEAQ (reference sequence). V lost 6 bases, J lost 2 bases, and 5 bases stayed unmatched. The CDR3 is 14 residues long. This chain's CDR3 is CASRQTGNTDTQYF. In DNA form, the CDR3 reads TGTGCCAGCAGACAGACAGGGAACACAGATACGCAGTATTTT.

The rearrangement joins TRBV20-1 to TRBJ2-1; 7 bases are a match to TRBD2. This CDR3 is 13 amino acids long. J gave up 4 bases and V 3 bases, and 3 bases lay outside the gene matches. The germline gives CDR1 DFQATT, CDR2 SNEGSKA (reference sequence). The CDR3 region is CSASGGEYNEQFF. The CDR3 bases are TGCAGTGCTAGTGGGGGGGAGTACAATGAGCAGTTCTTC.